The sequence of this T cell receptor (beta chain) was determined in a study of blood T cell repertoires in COVID-19. Study-wide context: Acute-phase and convalescent COVID-19 samples originated in the United States, Italy and Spain. PBMCs, B-cell-depleted T cells, or T cells provided the cDNA or gDNA that made up the material.

Original processing methods: Amplified reference gene primers provided the basis for estimating nucleated cell counts. Produced via immunoSEQ multiplex PCR; TCRdb's table is partial and in-frame only. The DNA gave D and trimming, while V, J and clone size come from that table. This table has 150,000 to 200,000 clones, about nine tenths appearing once. The length of the CDR3 is 17 residues. CDR1 is SGHTA, CDR2 FQGNSA, per germline. V was pared by 2 bases and J by 0 bases, with 14 bases between. V usage is TRBV7-2 and J usage is TRBJ2-1, with D possibly TRBD2 on 6 matching bases. Material: peripheral blood. The source of this sequence is a man between 65 and 85 years old with acute or convalescent COVID-19. In nucleotides, the CDR3 is TGTGCCAGCAGCTTAATCATTGGGGGGAGCTCCTACAATGAGCAGTTCTTC. Translating it yields CASSLIIGGSSYNEQFF.